A single sample gave rise to the 3 T cell receptor beta chains below, sequenced in a study of T cells in Graves' hyperthyroidism and ophthalmopathy. TCR beta CDR3 regions were amplified from RNA. First-round RT-PCR with HTBI primers amplified the TCR CDR3 region. TCRdb re-analysed the multiplex PCR reads in MiXCR, keeping a single row per CDR3 protein. The sample shows under 350,000 distinct CDR3 sequences, roughly 13% of them seen only once. The source material was blood. The source is a middle-aged woman with Graves' ophthalmopathy.

This clonotype was observed many times. The chain combines TRBV5-5 with TRBJ2-3; D may correspond to TRBD1 or TRBD2 (7 bases each). This CDR3 contains 16 residues. Germline-derived CDR1 and CDR2 are SGHKS and YYEKEE (reference sequence). The V end lost 2 bases, the J end lost 0 bases, and 13 bases lay between the germline ends. DNA of the CDR3: TGTGCCAGCAGCTTTGGGGAGGGGGCTAGCACAGATACGCAGTATTTT. This translates into CASSFGEGASTDTQYF.

This clonotype was counted many times. DNA of the CDR3: TGTGCCAGCAACCCACCCGGGACAGAGAACTATGGCTACACCTTC. It codes for CASNPPGTENYGYTF. The V and J genes are TRBV7-2 and TRBJ1-2; 7 nucleotides match TRBD1. The CDR3 runs 15 residues. Losses at the gene ends were 7 bases for V and 2 bases for J; bases not matched to a gene: 10. Per germline, CDR1 SGHTA and CDR2 FQGNSA.

This chain uses TRBV4-2 with TRBJ2-6; D unresolved. Trimming stripped 4 bases from V and 0 bases from J, with 16 bases between. Germline CDR1 reads LGHNA; CDR2 reads YNFKEQ. CDR3 length: 18 amino acids. CDR3 coding DNA: TGTGCCAGCAGCCTCCGAACTAATTCCCTCTCTGGGGCCAACGTCCTGACTTTC. Its protein product is CASSLRTNSLSGANVLTF.